One sample yielded the 10 T cell receptor beta chains listed below, sequenced in a study of blood T cell repertoires in COVID-19. Sequencing was performed with immunoSEQ multiplex PCR; in TCRdb, only in-frame clones are kept and a portion is missing. The sample includes more than 250,000 clones, over 65% of them seen just once. The sample comprised peripheral blood. The receptors originated from a man in his sixties who had recovered from COVID-19.

The chain combines TRBV9 with TRBJ2-7; D call uncertain. Germline values: CDR1 SGDLS, CDR2 YYNGEE. The CDR3 consists of 15 residues. V lost 0 bases to trimming and J lost 5 bases, with 15 bases between them. CDR3 nucleotide sequence: TGTGCCAGCAGCGTAGGTTGGAGAGGTGGCCACGAGCAGTACTTC. Protein: CASSVGWRGGHEQYF.

The chain is built from TRBV30 and TRBJ2-7; tentative D call: TRBD1 (5 bases). The V end was cut by 3 bases, the J end by 3 bases, with 9 bases between. The CDR3 totals 12 residues. Per the germline V gene, CDR1 is GTSNPN and CDR2 is SVGIG (reference sequence). Here the CDR3 DNA reads TGTGCCTGGAGGGGGCGTTTCTACGAGCAGTACTTC. Translated, it gives CAWRGRFYEQYF.

The chain couples TRBV29-1 to TRBJ2-3, with 13 nucleotides matching TRBD2. The J segment lost 5 bases and the V segment lost 7 bases, leaving 3 bases of the junction unmatched. Germline CDR1 and CDR2: SQVTM and ANQGSEA. This CDR3 is built from 13 residues. The CDR3: CSATSGGGDTQYF. In DNA form, the CDR3 reads TGCAGCGCCACTAGCGGGGGGGGAGATACGCAGTATTTT.

The table lists this clone with a count of one. This chain joins TRBV4-1 and TRBJ2-1, with TRBD2 matching 11 bases. Looked up from germline, CDR1 is MGHRA and CDR2 is YSYEKL. The V gene end was trimmed by 5 bases and the J gene end by 9 bases; junction bases not matched to a gene: 12. The CDR3 loop spans 16 amino acids. The CDR3: CASSIATSGGVSEQFF. The CDR3 DNA sequence: TGCGCCAGCAGCATAGCTACTAGCGGGGGAGTGAGTGAGCAGTTCTTC.

The chain carries TRBV20-1 and TRBJ2-1; weak D call: TRBD2 (6 bases). The CDR3 contains 12 residues. Trimming left V 3 bases short and J 8 bases short, with 11 bases between. The germline gives CDR1 DFQATT, CDR2 SNEGSKA (reference sequence). CDR3: CSASSGLDEQFF. The CDR3 nucleotides read TGCAGTGCTAGTAGCGGTCTCGATGAGCAGTTCTTC.

The chain carries TRBV18 and TRBJ2-2, with 9 bases that match TRBD1. Germline CDR1 KGHSH, CDR2 LQKENI. Trimming at V came to 5 bases and at J to 6 bases, leaving 10 bases not matched to a gene. CDR3 length equals 16 residues. CDR3 in amino acids: CASSANRGRDPGELFF. CDR3 coding DNA: TGTGCCAGCTCAGCAAACAGGGGGCGCGATCCCGGGGAGCTGTTTTTT. Full variable domain (rest looked up from reference TRBV18 and TRBJ2-2): NAGVMQNPRHLVRRRGQEARLRCSPMKGHSHVYWYRQLPEEGLKFMVYLQKENIIDESGMPKERFSAEFPKEGPSILRIQQVVRGDSAAYFCASSANRGRDPGELFFGEGSRLTVL.

The chain recombines TRBV9 with TRBJ1-4, with a tentative D call TRBD1 (6 bases). The V gene lost 4 bases and the J gene lost 8 bases, with 18 bases spanning the gap. From germline, CDR1 is SGDLS and CDR2 YYNGEE. The CDR3 has 15 residues. CDR3 sequence: CASSPRLGAREKLFF. CDR3 nucleotide sequence: TGTGCCAGCAGCCCCCGTTTGGGGGCGAGAGAAAAACTGTTTTTT.

The rearrangement joins TRBV6-5 to TRBJ2-7; possible D gene TRBD1, 6 bases. The CDR3 is 14 residues long. Germline-derived CDR1 and CDR2 are MNHEY and SVGAGI. The V gene lost 8 bases and the J gene lost 0 bases, with 14 bases spanning the gap. The DNA of the CDR3 is TGTGCCAGCTCGAGGACAGACCGCTCCTACGAGCAGTACTTC. Amino acids: CASSRTDRSYEQYF.

This chain uses TRBV28 with TRBJ1-5; 11 bases match TRBD1. Germline assignment: CDR1 MDHEN and CDR2 SYDVKM. The CDR3 consists of 16 residues. J lost 2 bases, V lost 3 bases, and 3 bases had no gene match. The CDR3 DNA follows: TGTGCCAGCAGTTTTCTGGGACAGGGGGGCAATCAGCCCCAGCATTTT. Translation gives CASSFLGQGGNQPQHF.

The V gene is TRBV4-1, the J gene TRBJ2-2; TRBD2 might be the D (7 bases). Germline V gives CDR1 MGHRA, CDR2 YSYEKL. Trimming removed 5 bases at V and 5 bases at J, with 15 bases between. CDR3 size: 15 residues. The CDR3 nucleotides read TGCGCCAGCAGCGGGGGGGACATGATGACCGGGGAGCTGTTTTTT. Its protein product is CASSGGDMMTGELFF.